This passage covers 9 T cell receptor beta chains from one sample sequenced in a study of control samples from healthy donors and cancer patients. Sequencing was performed with immunoSEQ multiplex PCR; in TCRdb, only in-frame clones are kept and a portion is missing. This sample has 55,000 to 80,000 clones; approximately 90% occur once, and the top ten carry over 4.5%. Sequencing was carried out using PBMCs. The receptors stem from a man aged 55-75 years with colorectal cancer.

The V gene is TRBV7-9, the J gene TRBJ1-2; the D gene is possibly TRBD1 (5 bases). Germline assignment: CDR1 SEHNR and CDR2 FQNEAQ (reference sequence). The CDR3 contains 14 residues. V was shortened by 3 bases and J by 5 bases, with 13 bases between the two germline ends. The CDR3 DNA is TGTGCCAGCAGCTTGGGGGAAAATATTTATGGCTACACCTTC. Translated, it gives CASSLGENIYGYTF.

This chain links TRBV7-9 with TRBJ2-1, with TRBD2 identical over 11 bases. The length of the CDR3 is 13 residues. With V trimmed by 4 bases and J by 10 bases, 3 bases remained unmatched. Germline CDR1 reads SEHNR; CDR2 reads FQNEAQ (reference sequence). In DNA form, the CDR3 reads TGTGCCAGCAGCTACTCTAGCGGGGGGGAGCAGTTCTTC. Its protein product is CASSYSSGGEQFF.

On this clone itself: The sample has other DNA sequences that encode this CDR3 too. The rearrangement uses TRBV7-2 and TRBJ1-3, with D unclear. The CDR3 consists of 12 residues. CDR1 is SGHTA and CDR2 is FQGNSA in the germline V gene. The germline V and J ends were trimmed by 3 bases and 4 bases, with 4 bases remaining between them. CDR3 bases: TGTGCCAGCAGCTTCCCAGGAAACACCATATATTTT. Translation: CASSFPGNTIYF.

In DNA, the CDR3 is TGTGCCTGGAGTCCTCCGACAGGGGGCTATGGCTACACCTTC. It specifies CAWSPPTGGYGYTF. The chain is built from TRBV30 and TRBJ1-2, with 9 nucleotides matching TRBD1. J lost 4 bases, V lost 2 bases, and 5 bases had no gene match. CDR3 size: 14 residues. The germline V gene has CDR1 GTSNPN and CDR2 SVGIG (reference sequence).

This chain connects TRBV11-2 to TRBJ2-1, with 13 bases that match TRBD2. J gave up 7 bases and V 5 bases, and 2 bases lay outside the gene matches. Germline CDR1 SGHAT, CDR2 FQNNGV. This CDR3 is built from 14 residues. CDR3: CASSGGLAGNEQFF. The DNA for the CDR3 is TGTGCCAGCAGCGGGGGACTAGCGGGAAATGAGCAGTTCTTC.

This sequence joins TRBV6-6 and TRBJ1-5; the D is unclear. V dropped 5 bases and J dropped 2 bases, with 16 bases sitting between them. The CDR3 has 16 residues. Germline V gene sequence: CDR1 MNHNY, CDR2 SVGAGI (reference sequence). Here the CDR3 DNA reads TGTGCCAGCAGTCGACGGGTGGATTTGCGCAATCAGCCCCAGCATTTT. Protein sequence: CASSRRVDLRNQPQHF.

The rearrangement joins TRBV9 to TRBJ1-3; unclear D gene. Trimming removed 5 bases at V and 0 bases at J, with 6 bases between. CDR3 length: 13 residues. Germline assignment: CDR1 SGDLS and CDR2 YYNGEE. The CDR3 bases are TGTGCCAGCAGTGTCGACTCTGGAAACACCATATATTTT. This encodes CASSVDSGNTIYF.

V and J are TRBV5-5 and TRBJ2-5; TRBD1 agrees at 7 bases. The V gene's germline CDR1 is SGHKS and CDR2 YYEKEE (reference sequence). The V segment lost 3 bases and the J segment 2 bases; nucleotides outside the gene matches: 4. The CDR3 runs 14 residues. The CDR3 loop is CASSSGQLQETQYF. The CDR3 coding sequence is TGTGCCAGCAGCTCGGGACAGCTACAAGAGACCCAGTACTTC.

V is TRBV27 and J is TRBJ1-1; tentative D call: TRBD1 (6 bases). CDR1 is MNHEY, CDR2 SMNVEV, per germline (reference sequence). V was cut by 5 bases and J by 5 bases, with 15 bases left in between. The CDR3 loop spans 14 amino acids. The CDR3 region has the DNA TGTGCCAGCAGTGGGGGCCTTGGGGGGACTGAAGCTTTCTTT. This encodes CASSGGLGGTEAFF.